The 19 T cell receptor beta chains below were found in one sample sequenced in a study of T cell repertoires in cytomegalovirus infection. A single record per CDR3 protein comes from TCRdb applying MiXCR to the reads. The repertoire holds over 250,000 distinct CDR3 sequences, 20% to 30% seen once, with about 15% in the top ten. Sequenced input: PBMCs. The receptors come from a human donor in good health (CMV status not recorded). Some clones in this sample may be carry-over from other donors' samples.

The chain joins TRBV7-2 to TRBJ1-3, with 7 bases lining up with TRBD1. J gave up 0 bases and V 5 bases, and 13 bases lay outside the gene matches. This CDR3 region has 18 residues. CDR1 and CDR2 (germline): SGHTA, FQGNSA. This chain's CDR3 is CASSPPRDRALSGNTIYF. Here the CDR3 DNA reads TGTGCCAGCAGCCCACCCCGAGACAGGGCCCTCTCTGGAAACACCATATATTTT. Filled out from reference TRBV7-2 and TRBJ1-3, the complete variable domain reads GAGVSQSPSNKVTEKGKDVELRCDPISGHTALYWYRQSLGQGLEFLIYFQGNSAPDKSGLPSDRFSAERTGGSVSTLTIQRTQQEDSAVYLCASSPPRDRALSGNTIYFGEGSWLTVV.

This chain links TRBV29-1 with TRBJ2-1, with 10 bases aligning to TRBD2. CDR1 SQVTM and CDR2 ANQGSEA come from the germline V gene. The CDR3 runs to 13 residues. V was clipped by 4 bases and J by 5 bases; unmatched bases: 2. The CDR3 here is CSVGGTSDNEQFF. CDR3 coding DNA: TGCAGCGTTGGTGGGACTAGCGACAATGAGCAGTTCTTC.

The V and J genes are TRBV29-1 and TRBJ2-1; 7 bases map to TRBD2. After removal of 3 bases from V and 3 bases from J, the junction contained 5 bases not matched to a gene. CDR1 and CDR2 (germline): SQVTM, ANQGSEA. The CDR3 extends over 14 amino acids. The CDR3 loop reads CSVDGLADYNEQFF. Written as DNA, the CDR3 is TGCAGCGTTGATGGGCTAGCGGACTACAATGAGCAGTTCTTC.

This clonotype turned up a few times. CDR3: CASSLTRPYEQYF. Written as DNA, the CDR3 is TGTGCCAGCAGCCTGACTAGGCCTTACGAGCAGTACTTC. The chain recombines TRBV7-2 with TRBJ2-7; tentative D call: TRBD2 (6 bases). The CDR3 has 13 residues. Trimming removed 5 bases at V and 4 bases at J, with 12 bases between. The V gene's germline CDR1 is SGHTA and CDR2 FQGNSA.

This clonotype was seen repeatedly, ten times or more. J is TRBJ2-7 and V is TRBV7-2; TRBD2 might be the D (5 bases). This CDR3 has 13 residues. Germline V gives CDR1 SGHTA, CDR2 FQGNSA. V was trimmed by 3 bases and J by 2 bases, leaving 8 bases between them. CDR3 residues: CASSLWRAYEQYF. The CDR3 bases are TGTGCCAGCAGCTTGTGGCGGGCCTACGAGCAGTACTTC. Supplemented by reference TRBV7-2 and TRBJ2-7, the full variable domain reads GAGVSQSPSNKVTEKGKDVELRCDPISGHTALYWYRQSLGQGLEFLIYFQGNSAPDKSGLPSDRFSAERTGGSVSTLTIQRTQQEDSAVYLCASSLWRAYEQYFGPGTRLTVT.

The V and J genes are TRBV11-3 and TRBJ2-2; 7 nucleotides match TRBD1. Losses at the gene ends were 5 bases for V and 2 bases for J; bases not matched to a gene: 5. The CDR3 runs to 15 residues. Germline CDR1 and CDR2: SGHNT and YENEEA. The CDR3 coding sequence is TGTGCCAGCAGCCACTACAGGGGTAACACCGGGGAGCTGTTTTTT. It specifies CASSHYRGNTGELFF.

In its sample, this clonotype was seen many times. J is TRBJ2-7 and V is TRBV7-2; 7 bases align to TRBD1. The CDR3 runs 12 residues. The germline CDR1 and CDR2 sequences are SGHTA and FQGNSA. V was pared by 6 bases and J by 5 bases, with 4 bases of the junction left unmatched. This chain's CDR3 is CASSPTGNEQYF. The CDR3 nucleotides read TGTGCCAGCAGTCCGACAGGGAACGAGCAGTACTTC.

This clonotype turned up a few times. This chain links TRBV7-9 with TRBJ2-1, with 12 positions matching TRBD1. J lost 10 bases, V lost 1 base, and 2 bases had no gene match. Looked up from germline, CDR1 is SEHNR and CDR2 is FQNEAQ (reference sequence). This CDR3 comprises 14 residues. For the CDR3, the DNA is TGTGCCAGCAGCTTAGAAGGGACAGGGGGCGAGCAGTTCTTC. Translation gives CASSLEGTGGEQFF. The entire variable domain, with the rest obtained from reference TRBV7-9 and TRBJ2-1, is as follows: DTGVSQNPRHKITKRGQNVTFRCDPISEHNRLYWYRQTLGQGPEFLTYFQNEAQLEKSRLLSDRFSAERPKGSFSTLEIQRTEQGDSAMYLCASSLEGTGGEQFFGPGTRLTVL.

The table lists this clonotype with many counts. The chain couples TRBV7-2 to TRBJ1-1; D might be TRBD1 (5 bases). The V gene lost 2 bases and the J gene lost 3 bases, with 13 bases spanning the gap. Germline V CDR1 and CDR2: SGHTA, FQGNSA. The CDR3 has 15 amino acids. The DNA of the CDR3 is TGTGCCAGCAGCTTATTGGCTCCGGGGGACACTGAAGCTTTCTTT. It encodes CASSLLAPGDTEAFF.

In its sample, this clonotype was seen a few times. This chain links TRBV7-9 with TRBJ1-2; D perhaps matches TRBD1 (5 bases). This CDR3 has 15 amino acids. V was trimmed by 5 bases and J by 2 bases, leaving 15 bases between them. Germline assignment: CDR1 SEHNR and CDR2 FQNEAQ (reference sequence). The chain's CDR3 is CASSPPRQPNYGYTF. In DNA form, the CDR3 reads TGTGCCAGCAGCCCCCCGAGACAGCCAAACTATGGCTACACCTTC.

This clonotype has just a few counts. The chain couples TRBV5-1 to TRBJ2-3, with TRBD2 matching over 8 bases. J gave up 2 bases and V 6 bases, and 5 bases lay outside the gene matches. The CDR3 loop spans 14 amino acids. CDR1 is SGHRS and CDR2 is YFSETQ in the germline V gene. As DNA, the CDR3 is TGCGCCAGCAAGGAGACTAGCGACACAGATACGCAGTATTTT. The encoded protein is CASKETSDTDTQYF. The variable domain in full, with the rest retrieved from reference TRBV5-1 and TRBJ2-3, is KAGVTQTPRYLIKTRGQQVTLSCSPISGHRSVSWYQQTPGQGLQFLFEYFSETQRNKGNFPGRFSGRQFSNSRSEMNVSTLELGDSALYLCASKETSDTDTQYFGPGTRLTVL.

This clonotype was detected a few times. The chain has TRBV12-3 or TRBV12-4 and TRBJ1-1; the D is unclear. The CDR3 runs 15 residues. The V end was cut by 5 bases, the J end by 6 bases, with 19 bases between. This CDR3 reads CASSLLGRGVSEAFF. Here the CDR3 DNA reads TGTGCCAGCAGTCTATTAGGGCGGGGAGTCTCTGAAGCTTTCTTT.

In its sample, this clonotype was seen many times. CDR3 nucleotides: TGTGCCAGCAGCCGGGGACTAATAGGGTACGAGCAGTACTTC. Its translation: CASSRGLIGYEQYF. The chain links TRBV7-2 to TRBJ2-7, with 7 bases matching TRBD2. Germline loops: CDR1 SGHTA, CDR2 FQGNSA. The CDR3 covers 14 residues. V was pared by 5 bases and J by 4 bases, with 8 bases of the junction left unmatched.

In the case of this clonotype: This may come from a read error, since a much larger clone is one base off. The gene calls are TRBV7-2 and TRBJ2-7; maybe TRBD1 (6 bases). Germline CDR1 and CDR2: SGHTA and FQGNSA. Trimming removed 4 bases from V and 5 bases from J, with 9 bases in between. This CDR3 spans 12 amino acids. The CDR3 DNA is TGTGCCAGCAGCTACAGGGATCACGAGCAGTACTTC. This codes for CASSYRDHEQYF.

The chain couples TRBV5-6 to TRBJ2-3; the D gene is possibly TRBD1 (5 bases). The CDR3 sequence is 15 residues long. The ends were cut back, 0 bases at V and 2 bases at J, with 10 bases in the middle. Germline CDR1 reads SGHDT; CDR2 reads YYEEEE. CDR3 nucleotides: TGTGCCAGCAGCTTGGGGCTAGGGGACACAGATACGCAGTATTTT. This codes for CASSLGLGDTDTQYF.

The rearrangement joins TRBV28 to TRBJ2-7; D possibly corresponds to TRBD1 (6 bases). Germline V CDR1 and CDR2: MDHEN, SYDVKM. V was pared by 2 bases and J by 1 base, with 15 bases between. The CDR3 has 16 amino acids. The CDR3 sequence is CASSLLGLQGSYEQYF. Here the CDR3 DNA reads TGTGCCAGCAGTTTACTTGGACTCCAGGGGTCCTACGAGCAGTACTTC.

The V gene is TRBV20-1, the J gene TRBJ1-5, with D unresolved. CDR3 size: 13 residues. Trimming took 4 bases from V and 7 from J, leaving 14 bases between them. Germline V CDR1 and CDR2: DFQATT, SNEGSKA (reference sequence). This CDR3 reads CSATEGGGQPQHF. The CDR3 DNA reads as TGCAGTGCTACAGAGGGTGGAGGGCAGCCCCAGCATTTT.

This clonotype showed up many times. The rearrangement links TRBV7-2 to TRBJ1-2; 11 nucleotides line up with TRBD1. CDR3 length: 16 amino acids. The junction had 3 bases not matched to a gene; V was cut back by 0 bases and J by 3 bases. Germline V gene sequence: CDR1 SGHTA, CDR2 FQGNSA. The CDR3 is CASSLAAGQGDYGYTF. CDR3 nucleotides: TGTGCCAGCAGCTTAGCCGCGGGACAGGGGGACTATGGCTACACCTTC.

Notes on this clonotype: A much larger clone differs from this one at a single base, so this may be a read error. The V call is TRBV3-1, the J call TRBJ1-1, with D uncertain. Per germline, CDR1 LGHDT and CDR2 YNNKEL (reference sequence). V lost 3 bases, J lost 4 bases, and 12 bases lay in between. CDR3 size: 14 residues. The CDR3 loop is CASSQAGVGTEAFF. Written as DNA, the CDR3 is TGTGCCAGCAGCCAGGCAGGAGTGGGCACTGAAGCTTTCTTT. The entire variable domain, with the rest obtained from reference TRBV3-1 and TRBJ1-1, is as follows: DTAVSQTPKYLVTQMGNDKSIKCEQNLGHDTMYWYKQDSKKFLKIMFSYNNKELIINETVPNRFSPKSPDKAHLNLHINSLELGDSAVYFCASSQAGVGTEAFFGQGTRLTVV.